This T cell receptor (beta chain) emerged from a study of blood T cell repertoires in COVID-19. The overall study: Samples of COVID-19 (acute and convalescent) were obtained from the United States, Italy and Spain.

The length of the CDR3 is 14 residues. The germline V gene has CDR1 MNHEY and CDR2 SVGAGI. Trimming at V came to 7 bases and at J to 6 bases, leaving 8 bases not matched to a gene. Original handling: Reference gene primer amplification gave nucleated cell count estimates. TCRdb's table, derived via immunoSEQ multiplex PCR, lists solely in-frame clones and lacks some. V, J and clone size derive from that table, while D and trimming were established from the DNA sequence. The table includes about 160,000 clones, roughly 87% detected once. Sequenced input: peripheral blood. The sequence came from a woman aged 60-70 years who had recovered from COVID-19. The chain carries TRBV6-5 and TRBJ2-2; 7 bases agree with TRBD1. CDR3 sequence (DNA): TGTGCCAGCACCCTATCAGGGGGTGCCGGGGAGCTGTTTTTT. Its protein product is CASTLSGGAGELFF.